This TCR beta chain was identified during a study of technical replicates of blood from a few donors. The CDR3 extends over 15 amino acids. The V segment lost 4 bases and the J segment 2 bases; nucleotides outside the gene matches: 4. The germline V gene has CDR1 SGHDN and CDR2 FVKESK. Only in-frame clones appear in the TCRdb table, and some are missing; sequencing was by immunoSEQ multiplex PCR. Here the sample spans approximately 59,000 clones, approximately 83% being singletons. This clonotype was obtained from a human donor in good health. Some clones in this sample may be carry-over from other donors' samples. The chain combines TRBV14 with TRBJ2-3, with TRBD2 matching 9 bases. Input material: PBMCs. CDR3 sequence (DNA): TGTGCCAGCAGCCGGACTAGCGCGTACACAGATACGCAGTATTTT. Its protein is CASSRTSAYTDTQYF.